The clone carrying this T cell receptor (beta chain) was counted many times. The antigen is unknown. TCR beta CDR3 regions were amplified from RNA transcripts. An initial round of RT-PCR targeting the TCR CDR3 relied on the HTBI primer set. MiXCR, run by TCRdb on the multiplex PCR reads, gives a single entry per CDR3 protein. In the table there are some 490,000 distinct CDR3 sequences, approximately 16% of which are singletons. Under 3 months was the duration of disease in ophthalmopathy patients, who also had a Clinical Activity Score of at least 3 and a NOSPECS grade of at least 4. The sample comes from a study of T cells in Graves' hyperthyroidism and ophthalmopathy. The V segment lost 1 base and the J segment 7 bases; nucleotides outside the gene matches: 9. Germline CDR1 and CDR2: SGHTA and FQGNSA. The CDR3 covers 15 residues. General observations from the study: Within blood appeared most thyroid clonotypes that had expanded above 0.001.

Input material: blood. This TCR came from a woman in her twenties or thirties with Graves' ophthalmopathy. The chain is built from TRBV7-2 and TRBJ2-7; 8 bases agree with TRBD1. This CDR3 is CASSLVVQGAGEQYF. CDR3 bases: TGTGCCAGCAGCTTAGTTGTGCAGGGGGCGGGGGAGCAGTACTTC.